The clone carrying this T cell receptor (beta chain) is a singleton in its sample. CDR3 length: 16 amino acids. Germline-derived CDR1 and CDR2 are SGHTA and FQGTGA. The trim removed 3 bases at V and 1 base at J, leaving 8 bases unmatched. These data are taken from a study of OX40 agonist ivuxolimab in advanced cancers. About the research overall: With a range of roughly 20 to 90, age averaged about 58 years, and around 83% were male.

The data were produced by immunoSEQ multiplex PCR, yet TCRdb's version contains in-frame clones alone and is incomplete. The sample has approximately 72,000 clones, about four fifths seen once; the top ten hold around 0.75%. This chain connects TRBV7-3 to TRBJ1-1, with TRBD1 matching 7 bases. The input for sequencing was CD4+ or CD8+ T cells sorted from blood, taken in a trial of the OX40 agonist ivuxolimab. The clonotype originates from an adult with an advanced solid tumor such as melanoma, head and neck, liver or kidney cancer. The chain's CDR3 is CASSLSGQAANTEAFF. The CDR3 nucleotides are TGTGCCAGCAGCTTGAGCGGACAGGCTGCGAACACTGAAGCTTTCTTT.